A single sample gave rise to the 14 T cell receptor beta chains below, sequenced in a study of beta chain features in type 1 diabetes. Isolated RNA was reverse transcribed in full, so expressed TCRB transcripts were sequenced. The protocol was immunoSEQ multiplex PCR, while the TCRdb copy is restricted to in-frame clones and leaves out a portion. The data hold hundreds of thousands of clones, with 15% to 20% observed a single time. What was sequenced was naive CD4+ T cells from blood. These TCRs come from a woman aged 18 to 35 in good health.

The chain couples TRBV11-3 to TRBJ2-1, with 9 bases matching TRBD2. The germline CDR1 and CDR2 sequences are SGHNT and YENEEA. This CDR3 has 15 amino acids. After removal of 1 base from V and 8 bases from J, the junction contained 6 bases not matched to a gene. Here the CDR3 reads CASSLGLAGSDEQFF. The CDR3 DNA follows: TGTGCCAGCAGCTTAGGTCTAGCGGGAAGCGATGAGCAGTTCTTC.

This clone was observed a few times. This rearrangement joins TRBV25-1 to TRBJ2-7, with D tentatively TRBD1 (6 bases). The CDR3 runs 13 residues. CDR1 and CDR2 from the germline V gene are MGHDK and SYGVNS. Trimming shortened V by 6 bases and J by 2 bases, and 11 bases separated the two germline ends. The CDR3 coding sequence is TGTGCCAGCAGACCACAGGGAACCTACGAGCAGTACTTC. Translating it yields CASRPQGTYEQYF.

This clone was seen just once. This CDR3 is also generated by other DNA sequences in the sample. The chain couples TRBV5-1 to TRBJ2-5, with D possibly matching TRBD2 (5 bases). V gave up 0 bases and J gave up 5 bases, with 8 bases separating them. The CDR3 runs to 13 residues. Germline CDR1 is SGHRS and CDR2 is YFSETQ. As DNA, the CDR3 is TGCGCCAGCAGCTTGGAGGGCGGGGAGACCCAGTACTTC. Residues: CASSLEGGETQYF. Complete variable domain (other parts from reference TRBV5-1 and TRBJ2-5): KAGVTQTPRYLIKTRGQQVTLSCSPISGHRSVSWYQQTPGQGLQFLFEYFSETQRNKGNFPGRFSGRQFSNSRSEMNVSTLELGDSALYLCASSLEGGETQYFGPGTRLLVL.

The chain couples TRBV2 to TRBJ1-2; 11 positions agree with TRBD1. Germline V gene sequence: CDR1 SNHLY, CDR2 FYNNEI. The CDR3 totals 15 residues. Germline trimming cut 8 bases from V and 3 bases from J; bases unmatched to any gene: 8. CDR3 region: CASPLPGQGDYGYTF. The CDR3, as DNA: TGTGCCAGCCCCCTACCGGGACAGGGGGACTATGGCTACACCTTC. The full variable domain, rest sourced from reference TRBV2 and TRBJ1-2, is EPEVTQTPSHQVTQMGQEVILRCVPISNHLYFYWYRQILGQKVEFLVSFYNNEISEKSEIFDDQFSVERPDGSNFTLKIRSTKLEDSAMYFCASPLPGQGDYGYTFGSGTRLTVV.

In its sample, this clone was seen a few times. CDR3 protein: CASSSGLANEQFF. The DNA for the CDR3 is TGCGCCAGCAGCTCGGGACTAGCCAATGAGCAGTTCTTC. V gene TRBV5-1 combines with J gene TRBJ2-1, with 9 bases identical to TRBD2. V shed 3 bases and J 6 bases; nucleotides not matched to a gene: 1. Germline V gene sequence: CDR1 SGHRS, CDR2 YFSETQ. The CDR3 is made up of 13 amino acids. The complete variable domain, with remaining parts taken from reference TRBV5-1 and TRBJ2-1, reads KAGVTQTPRYLIKTRGQQVTLSCSPISGHRSVSWYQQTPGQGLQFLFEYFSETQRNKGNFPGRFSGRQFSNSRSEMNVSTLELGDSALYLCASSSGLANEQFFGPGTRLTVL.

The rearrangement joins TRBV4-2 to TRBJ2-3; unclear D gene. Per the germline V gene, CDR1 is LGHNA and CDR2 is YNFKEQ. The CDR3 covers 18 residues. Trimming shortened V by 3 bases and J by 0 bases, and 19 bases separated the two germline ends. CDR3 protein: CASSQRITADPSTDTQYF. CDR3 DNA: TGTGCCAGCAGCCAGAGGATCACTGCAGACCCTAGCACAGATACGCAGTATTTT.

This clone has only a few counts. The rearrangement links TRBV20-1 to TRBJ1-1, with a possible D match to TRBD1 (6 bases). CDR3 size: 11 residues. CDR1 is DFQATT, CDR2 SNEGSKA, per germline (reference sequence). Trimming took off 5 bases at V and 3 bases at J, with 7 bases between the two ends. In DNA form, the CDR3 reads TGCAGTGCTCAGGGGCACACTGAAGCTTTCTTT. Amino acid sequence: CSAQGHTEAFF.

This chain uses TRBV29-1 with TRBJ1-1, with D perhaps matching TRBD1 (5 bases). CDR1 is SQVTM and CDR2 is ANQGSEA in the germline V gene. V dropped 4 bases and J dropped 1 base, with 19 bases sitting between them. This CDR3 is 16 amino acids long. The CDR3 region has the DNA TGCAGCGTTGTATCTTTTCTTGGACATCCGAACACTGAAGCTTTCTTT. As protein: CSVVSFLGHPNTEAFF. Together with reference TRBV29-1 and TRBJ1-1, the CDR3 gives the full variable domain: SAVISQKPSRDICQRGTSLTIQCQVDSQVTMMFWYRQQPGQSLTLIATANQGSEATYESGFVIDKFPISRPNLTFSTLTVSNMSPEDSSIYLCSVVSFLGHPNTEAFFGQGTRLTVV.

The CDR3 DNA reads as TGTGCCAGTAGTATATCGCGGCAGAACTATGGCTACACCTTC. Encoded protein: CASSISRQNYGYTF. The rearrangement links TRBV19 to TRBJ1-2; no clear D. The length of the CDR3 is 14 residues. V was clipped by 2 bases and J by 2 bases, with 9 bases between them. Per the germline V gene, CDR1 is LNHDA and CDR2 is SQIVND (reference sequence).

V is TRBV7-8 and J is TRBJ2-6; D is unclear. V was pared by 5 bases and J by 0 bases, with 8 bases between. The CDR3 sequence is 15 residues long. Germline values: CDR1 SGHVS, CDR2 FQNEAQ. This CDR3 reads CASSSGDSGANVLTF. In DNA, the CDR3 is TGTGCCAGCAGCAGTGGGGACTCTGGGGCCAACGTCCTGACTTTC.

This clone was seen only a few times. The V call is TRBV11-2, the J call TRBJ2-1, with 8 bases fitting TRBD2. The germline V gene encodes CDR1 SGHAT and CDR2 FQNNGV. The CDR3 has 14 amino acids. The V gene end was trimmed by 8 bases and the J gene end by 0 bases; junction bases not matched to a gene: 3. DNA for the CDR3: TGTGCCAGCCTCCGGGGGGGCTCCTACAATGAGCAGTTCTTC. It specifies CASLRGGSYNEQFF.

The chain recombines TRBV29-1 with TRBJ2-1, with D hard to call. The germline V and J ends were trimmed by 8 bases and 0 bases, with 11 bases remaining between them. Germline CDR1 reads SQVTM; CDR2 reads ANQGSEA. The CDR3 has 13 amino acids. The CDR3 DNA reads TGCAGCTTTTTATTGAGCTCCTACAATGAGCAGTTCTTC. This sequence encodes CSFLLSSYNEQFF.

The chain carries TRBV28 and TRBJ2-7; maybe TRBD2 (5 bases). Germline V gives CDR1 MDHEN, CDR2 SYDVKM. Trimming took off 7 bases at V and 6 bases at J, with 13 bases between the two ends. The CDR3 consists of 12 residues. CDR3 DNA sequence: TGTGCCAGCACCACCCTGGCGGGCGAGCAGTACTTC. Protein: CASTTLAGEQYF.

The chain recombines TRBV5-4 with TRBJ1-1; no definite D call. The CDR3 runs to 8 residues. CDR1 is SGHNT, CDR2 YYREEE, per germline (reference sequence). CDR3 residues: CGPGSTFF. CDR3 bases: TGTGGGCCCGGTTCAACTTTCTTT.